The rows below give T cell receptor beta chains drawn from one sample of a study of cytomegalovirus exposure and HLA in healthy donors. The assay was immunoSEQ multiplex PCR, and TCRdb's table has in-frame clones only and misses some. Of 150,000 or so clones in the sample, 73% were seen once. Sequencing input: PBMCs. The receptors stem from a woman aged 18-35 years in good health and CMV-seronegative. CDR3s include the opening cysteine and the closing phenylalanine or tryptophan. The D gene is left open where the match is weak. Clone size, where shown, is once, few, many, or a class for clones that have expanded.

J: TRBJ1-1; size: -; D: TRBD1; V: TRBV7-6; CDR3: CASSLQPGQAIMNAEAFF; DNA: TGTGCCAGCAGCCTTCAACCGGGACAGGCTATAATGAACGCTGAAGCTTTCTTT
J: TRBJ1-2; size: -; D: -; V: TRBV6-4; CDR3: CASSDSPGDQSYTF; DNA: TGTGCCAGCAGTGACTCTCCCGGGGATCAAAGCTACACCTTC
J: TRBJ1-1; size: -; D: -; V: TRBV19; CDR3: CASSRGRSRMNTEAFF; DNA: TGTGCCAGTAGTAGGGGCAGGTCTAGGATGAACACTGAAGCTTTCTTT
J: TRBJ1-2; size: -; D: TRBD1; V: TRBV28; CDR3: CASKDGTGGYGYTF; DNA: TGTGCCAGCAAAGACGGGACAGGGGGTTATGGCTACACCTTC
J: TRBJ2-1; size: -; D: -; V: TRBV5-5; CDR3: CASSLGTQGDEQFF; DNA: TGTGCCAGCAGCTTGGGGACACAGGGCGATGAGCAGTTCTTC
J: TRBJ1-6; size: -; D: -; V: TRBV2; CDR3: CASSVVNSPLHF; DNA: TGTGCCAGCAGTGTAGTTAATTCACCCCTCCACTTT
J: TRBJ1-4; size: -; D: -; V: TRBV6-5; CDR3: CASSYSKQGREKLFF; DNA: TGTGCCAGCAGTTACTCGAAACAGGGAAGGGAAAAACTGTTTTTT
J: TRBJ2-3; size: -; D: -; V: TRBV18; CDR3: CASSPGSTDTQYF; DNA: TGTGCCAGCTCACCCGGGTCGACAGATACGCAGTATTTT
J: TRBJ1-1; size: -; D: TRBD1; V: TRBV6-6; CDR3: CASTPGDRMDNTEAFF; DNA: TGTGCCAGCACCCCCGGGGACAGGATGGATAACACTGAAGCTTTCTTT
J: TRBJ1-5; size: few; D: -; V: TRBV19; CDR3: CASNLPGIGNQPQHF; DNA: TGTGCCAGTAATCTTCCGGGGATTGGCAATCAGCCCCAGCATTTT
J: TRBJ2-4; size: -; D: TRBD2; V: TRBV2; CDR3: CASRREWENIQYF; DNA: TGTGCCAGCAGGCGGGAGTGGGAAAACATTCAGTACTTC
J: TRBJ1-5; size: -; D: -; V: TRBV6-1; CDR3: CASSDGTGYNQPQHF; DNA: TGTGCCAGCAGTGACGGAACAGGGTACAATCAGCCCCAGCATTTT
J: TRBJ1-5; size: once; D: -; V: TRBV27; CDR3: CASSLWGSAYQPQHF; DNA: TGTGCCAGCAGTTTATGGGGCAGTGCCTATCAGCCCCAGCATTTT
J: TRBJ2-7; size: -; D: -; V: TRBV7-2; CDR3: CASSRGGSSNEQYF; DNA: TGTGCCAGCAGTCGAGGCGGATCTAGCAACGAGCAGTACTTC
J: TRBJ2-7; size: -; D: -; V: TRBV2; CDR3: CASIKQGEQYF; DNA: TGTGCCAGCATTAAACAGGGCGAGCAGTACTTC
J: TRBJ2-7; size: -; D: -; V: TRBV5-6; CDR3: CASSQADEQYF; DNA: TGTGCCAGCAGCCAAGCGGACGAGCAGTACTTC
J: TRBJ2-7; size: -; D: TRBD1; V: TRBV9; CDR3: CASSGQGGYEQYF; DNA: TGTGCCAGCAGCGGACAGGGGGGATACGAGCAGTACTTC
J: TRBJ2-7; size: -; D: TRBD2; V: TRBV4-2; CDR3: CASSQDEASGGPYEQYF; DNA: TGTGCCAGCAGCCAAGATGAGGCTAGCGGGGGCCCCTACGAGCAGTACTTC
J: TRBJ1-2; size: -; D: -; V: TRBV7-6; CDR3: CASSFTPGDLPNYGYTF; DNA: TGTGCCAGCAGCTTTACACCAGGGGACCTGCCTAACTATGGCTACACCTTC
J: TRBJ2-5; size: once; D: -; V: TRBV4-3; CDR3: CASSQVWRDPGGTQYF; DNA: TGCGCCAGCAGCCAAGTCTGGAGAGACCCAGGAGGGACCCAGTACTTC
J: TRBJ1-4; size: -; D: -; V: TRBV5-1; CDR3: CASSLGGANEKLFF; DNA: TGCGCCAGCAGCTTGGGGGGGGCTAATGAAAAACTGTTTTTT
J: TRBJ2-3; size: -; D: -; V: TRBV7-6; CDR3: CASSSVAVSTDTQYF; DNA: TGTGCCAGCAGCTCAGTAGCGGTTAGCACAGATACGCAGTATTTT
J: TRBJ2-2; size: -; D: -; V: TRBV11-3; CDR3: CASSLEGSLRRGTGELFF; DNA: TGTGCCAGCAGCTTAGAGGGTAGTTTGCGACGGGGCACCGGGGAGCTGTTTTTT
J: TRBJ1-5; size: -; D: TRBD1; V: TRBV30; CDR3: CAWSRTGVNQPQHF; DNA: TGTGCCTGGAGTCGGACAGGGGTCAATCAGCCCCAGCATTTT
J: TRBJ1-6; size: -; D: TRBD1; V: TRBV6-5; CDR3: CASSLQGSNSPLHF; DNA: TGTGCCAGCAGTTTACAGGGGTCCAATTCACCCCTCCACTTT
J: TRBJ2-5; size: -; D: -; V: TRBV7-2; CDR3: CASSLDSGAETQYF; DNA: TGTGCCAGCAGCTTAGATTCTGGGGCAGAGACCCAGTACTTC
J: TRBJ1-2; size: -; D: -; V: TRBV7-8; CDR3: CASSLAPSQVYTF; DNA: TGTGCCAGCAGCTTAGCGCCGAGTCAAGTCTACACCTTC
J: TRBJ2-1; size: few; D: TRBD2; V: TRBV7-2; CDR3: CASSHPGLGGLEQFF; DNA: TGTGCCAGCAGCCACCCGGGACTAGGGGGTTTGGAGCAGTTCTTC
J: TRBJ2-2; size: once; D: TRBD2; V: TRBV11-3; CDR3: CASNLLADTGELFF; DNA: TGTGCCAGCAATCTTCTAGCGGACACCGGGGAGCTGTTTTTT
J: TRBJ1-3; size: -; D: TRBD1; V: TRBV5-6; CDR3: CASSLDRGGNTIYF; DNA: TGTGCCAGCAGCTTGGACAGGGGCGGAAACACCATATATTTT
J: TRBJ2-3; size: -; D: TRBD2; V: TRBV4-2; CDR3: CASSLELAGGTDTQYF; DNA: TGTGCCAGCAGCCTCGAACTAGCGGGAGGGACAGATACGCAGTATTTT
J: TRBJ2-5; size: -; D: -; V: TRBV7-2; CDR3: CASSLAGTKETQYF; DNA: TGTGCCAGCAGCTTAGCCGGGACAAAAGAGACCCAGTACTTC
J: TRBJ1-1; size: -; D: -; V: TRBV28; CDR3: CASSLRGTEAFF; DNA: TGTGCCAGCAGTTTAAGGGGTACTGAAGCTTTCTTT
J: TRBJ1-6; size: -; D: -; V: TRBV19; CDR3: CASSPPVRGNSPLHF; DNA: TGTGCCAGTAGTCCCCCCGTGAGGGGGAATTCACCCCTCCACTTT
J: TRBJ2-3; size: -; D: TRBD2; V: TRBV18; CDR3: CASSPAIGLAEVRTDTQYF; DNA: TGTGCCAGCTCACCTGCGATTGGACTAGCGGAAGTTCGCACAGATACGCAGTATTTT
J: TRBJ2-3; size: few; D: -; V: TRBV14; CDR3: CASSQERRSTQYF; DNA: TGTGCCAGCAGCCAAGAAAGGAGGAGTACGCAGTATTTT
J: TRBJ1-5; size: -; D: -; V: TRBV6-5; CDR3: CASSPRTGNQPQHF; DNA: TGTGCCAGCTCACCGCGGACAGGCAATCAGCCCCAGCATTTT
J: TRBJ1-6; size: -; D: -; V: TRBV6-6; CDR3: CASSYNNNSPLHF; DNA: TGTGCCAGCAGTTACAATAATAATTCACCCCTCCACTTT
J: TRBJ2-3; size: -; D: TRBD2; V: TRBV7-3; CDR3: CASSSRRTSGGAGDTQYF; DNA: TGTGCCAGCAGCTCCCGCCGGACTAGCGGGGGGGCGGGTGATACGCAGTATTTT
J: TRBJ2-3; size: -; D: -; V: TRBV6-4; CDR3: CASSPEGSTDTQYF; DNA: TGTGCCAGCAGCCCTGAGGGTAGCACAGATACGCAGTATTTT
J: TRBJ2-5; size: -; D: -; V: TRBV12-5; CDR3: CASGSVYQETQYF; DNA: TGTGCTAGTGGTTCAGTGTACCAAGAGACCCAGTACTTC
J: TRBJ1-1; size: -; D: TRBD1; V: TRBV27; CDR3: CASISGTGVEAFF; DNA: TGTGCCAGCATCTCCGGGACAGGGGTTGAAGCTTTCTTT
J: TRBJ2-7; size: -; D: TRBD1; V: TRBV28; CDR3: CASSSGQGGEQYF; DNA: TGTGCCAGCAGTTCGGGACAGGGGGGCGAGCAGTACTTC
J: TRBJ2-5; size: -; D: TRBD1; V: TRBV7-2; CDR3: CASSLGQGAKTQYF; DNA: TGTGCCAGCAGCTTAGGACAGGGTGCCAAGACCCAGTACTTC
J: TRBJ1-6; size: -; D: -; V: TRBV11-2; CDR3: CASSPGRQGNSPLHF; DNA: TGTGCCAGCAGCCCGGGTCGGCAGGGGAATTCACCCCTCCACTTT
J: TRBJ1-5; size: -; D: -; V: TRBV27; CDR3: CASEGQPQHF; DNA: TGTGCCAGTGAGGGTCAGCCCCAGCATTTT
J: TRBJ1-2; size: few; D: -; V: TRBV5-4; CDR3: CASSLDRANYGYTF; DNA: TGTGCCAGCAGCTTGGACAGAGCTAACTATGGCTACACCTTC
J: TRBJ2-1; size: few; D: -; V: TRBV20-1; CDR3: CSARGPAEQFF; DNA: TGCAGTGCTAGGGGCCCCGCTGAGCAGTTCTTC
J: TRBJ1-6; size: -; D: -; V: TRBV9; CDR3: CASSVGYRAVGNSPLHF; DNA: TGTGCCAGCAGCGTAGGCTACAGGGCGGTTGGTAATTCACCCCTCCACTTT
J: TRBJ2-5; size: -; D: TRBD2; V: TRBV5-4; CDR3: CASSMQSGRETQYF; DNA: TGTGCCAGCAGCATGCAAAGCGGGAGAGAGACCCAGTACTTC
J: TRBJ2-2; size: -; D: -; V: TRBV7-3; CDR3: CASSLEAGWTGELFF; DNA: TGTGCCAGCAGCTTAGAGGCAGGGTGGACCGGGGAGCTGTTTTTT
J: TRBJ1-4; size: -; D: TRBD1; V: TRBV18; CDR3: CASSPRAGGDEKLFF; DNA: TGTGCCAGCTCACCACGGGCAGGGGGTGACGAAAAACTGTTTTTT
J: TRBJ2-2; size: -; D: TRBD2; V: TRBV4-3; CDR3: CASSRTSGGAGELFF; DNA: TGCGCCAGCAGCCGGACTAGCGGGGGGGCCGGGGAGCTGTTTTTT
J: TRBJ2-1; size: -; D: TRBD2; V: TRBV29-1; CDR3: CSVEGASGYNEQFF; DNA: TGCAGCGTTGAAGGTGCTAGCGGGTACAATGAGCAGTTCTTC
J: TRBJ1-1; size: -; D: -; V: TRBV9; CDR3: CASSPTGAGPKGVGF; DNA: TGTGCCAGCAGCCCAACAGGAGCAGGCCCCAAAGGGGTTGGCTTT
J: TRBJ2-1; size: few; D: -; V: TRBV11-3; CDR3: CASSSREDEQFF; DNA: TGTGCCAGCAGTTCCAGGGAGGATGAGCAGTTCTTC
J: TRBJ1-1; size: -; D: -; V: TRBV15; CDR3: CATSRGSRNTEAFF; DNA: TGTGCCACCAGCAGAGGATCCAGAAACACTGAAGCTTTCTTT
J: TRBJ2-7; size: -; D: -; V: TRBV16; CDR3: CASSPTWGLGDEQYF; DNA: TGTGCCAGCAGCCCCACCTGGGGCTTGGGCGACGAGCAGTACTTC
J: TRBJ1-3; size: -; D: -; V: TRBV15; CDR3: CAIGPAGRKGNTIYF; DNA: TGTGCCATAGGCCCGGCAGGAAGAAAGGGAAACACCATATATTTT
J: TRBJ1-5; size: -; D: -; V: TRBV11-2; CDR3: CASSLDLGAAQPQHF; DNA: TGTGCCAGCAGCTTAGATCTGGGCGCAGCCCAGCCCCAGCATTTT